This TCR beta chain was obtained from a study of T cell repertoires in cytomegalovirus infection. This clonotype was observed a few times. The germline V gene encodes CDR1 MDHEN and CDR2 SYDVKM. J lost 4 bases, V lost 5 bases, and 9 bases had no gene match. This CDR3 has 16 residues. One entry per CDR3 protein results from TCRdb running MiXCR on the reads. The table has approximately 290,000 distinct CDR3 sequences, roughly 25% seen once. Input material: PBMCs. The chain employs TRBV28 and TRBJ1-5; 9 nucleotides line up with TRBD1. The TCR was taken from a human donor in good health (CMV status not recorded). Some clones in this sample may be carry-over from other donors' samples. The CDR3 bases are TGTGCCAGCAGTCCCCCCGGACAGGGGCGAAATCAGCCCCAGCATTTT. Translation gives CASSPPGQGRNQPQHF.